The TCR beta chain under discussion was sequenced for a study of CD8 T cells in ankylosing spondylitis. TCRdb reprocessed the 5' RACE reads with MiXCR, giving one entry per CDR3 protein. This table has 200,000 to 250,000 distinct CDR3 sequences, roughly 8% appearing once. Study-level points and caveats: In ankylosing spondylitis patients, matched synovial fluid reportedly showed significant enrichment of disease-linked clones.

Germline loops: CDR1 SGHDT, CDR2 YYEEEE. Deletions cut 5 bases from V and 6 bases from J, with 18 bases between. The CDR3 totals 15 residues. A word on this clonotype: Its antigen is unknown.

This sequence originates from a female donor with ankylosing spondylitis or in good health (not recorded which). Sequenced input: blood, either unsorted or a sorted T cell fraction (not recorded which). This chain joins TRBV5-6 and TRBJ2-1, with D tentatively TRBD1 (7 bases). Here the CDR3 DNA reads TGTGCCAGCAGTAAGGGGGCATCGGGGGTCAATGAGCAGTTCTTC. This codes for CASSKGASGVNEQFF.